This T cell receptor beta chain was profiled in a study of blood T cell repertoires in COVID-19. Method: immunoSEQ multiplex PCR; TCRdb's copy keeps in-frame clones and lacks some. The sample yields roughly 130,000 clones, more than 70% seen once. This clone was seen more than once but under ten times. The material sequenced was peripheral blood. This receptor was taken from a woman in her 30s who had recovered from COVID-19.

Here the CDR3 reads CASSQEGQGSYEQYF. Here the CDR3 DNA reads TGCGCCAGCAGCCAGGAGGGACAGGGTTCCTACGAGCAGTACTTC. This chain uses TRBV4-1 with TRBJ2-7, with 9 bases fitting TRBD1. Germline loops: CDR1 MGHRA, CDR2 YSYEKL. Unmatched junction bases numbered 4, after V lost 3 bases and J lost 1 base. The CDR3 covers 15 residues.